The 8 T cell receptor beta chains below all came from one sample that was sequenced in a study of shared clonotypes between healthy human individuals. Using immunoSEQ multiplex PCR, the repertoire was profiled, and TCRdb retains in-frame clones only, with some absent. The data contain about 180,000 clones, 90% to 95% of them singletons. Sequenced material: naive CD4+ T cells sorted from blood. Indicated subset: CD45RA+ positively selected. All receptors derive from a woman in her twenties or thirties in good health.

V and J are TRBV28 and TRBJ2-1, with TRBD2 as a possible D gene (6 bases). The CDR3 spans 14 residues. V was shortened by 8 bases and J by 12 bases, with 23 bases between the two germline ends. Germline lookup yields CDR1 MDHEN and CDR2 SYDVKM. CDR3 in DNA: TGTGCCAGCCAAACCGGGACTGAGGATAAGGGGCAGTTCTTC. Its protein is CASQTGTEDKGQFF. Supplemented by reference TRBV28 and TRBJ2-1, the full variable domain reads DVKVTQSSRYLVKRTGEKVFLECVQDMDHENMFWYRQDPGLGLRLIYFSYDVKMKEKGDIPEGYSVSREKKERFSLILESASTNQTSMYLCASQTGTEDKGQFFGPGTRLTVL.

The chain has TRBV28 and TRBJ2-5, with 10 bases matching TRBD1. CDR3 size: 17 residues. Germline V gives CDR1 MDHEN, CDR2 SYDVKM. V shed 6 bases and J 5 bases; nucleotides not matched to a gene: 15. CDR3 sequence (DNA): TGTGCCAGCAGGCCATCTCCGGGACAGGGGAGTGGGGAGACCCAGTACTTC. Protein sequence: CASRPSPGQGSGETQYF. Full variable domain (rest looked up from reference TRBV28 and TRBJ2-5): DVKVTQSSRYLVKRTGEKVFLECVQDMDHENMFWYRQDPGLGLRLIYFSYDVKMKEKGDIPEGYSVSREKKERFSLILESASTNQTSMYLCASRPSPGQGSGETQYFGPGTRLLVL.

The chain is built from TRBV7-1 and TRBJ2-5; 9 bases agree with TRBD2. The tail of the sequence fits TRBJ2-7 better, so the J call may be wrong. TRBV7-1 is known as an ORF, though its function is uncertain. The CDR3 extends over 14 amino acids. Written as DNA, the CDR3 is TGTGCCAGCAGCTTGGATAGCGGGAGCTCCGAGCAGTACTTC. Protein product: CASSLDSGSSEQYF.

The chain joins TRBV6-5 to TRBJ2-5; TRBD2 might be the D (6 bases). Germline CDR1 MNHEY, CDR2 SVGAGI. The CDR3 loop spans 14 amino acids. Trimming took 0 bases from V and 5 from J, leaving 10 bases between them. Here the CDR3 reads CASSYSVGSETQYF. The CDR3 DNA reads TGTGCCAGCAGTTACTCAGTCGGGAGTGAGACCCAGTACTTC.

The CDR3 bases are TGTGCCAGCAGGGGGCAACCCTACGAGCAGTACTTC. As protein: CASRGQPYEQYF. This sequence joins TRBV6-5 and TRBJ2-7; tentative D call: TRBD1 (5 bases). CDR1 is MNHEY, CDR2 SVGAGI, per germline. The CDR3 totals 12 residues. V gave up 6 bases and J gave up 2 bases, with 8 bases separating them.

The chain joins TRBV6-1 to TRBJ2-7, with D maybe TRBD2 (6 bases). The CDR3 contains 13 residues. Germline loops: CDR1 MNHNS, CDR2 SASEGT. Trimming removed 8 bases from V and 7 bases from J, with 18 bases in between. CDR3 DNA: TGTGCCAGCTTTCTCCGTGGGGCGGGGGAGCAGTACTTC. Encoded protein: CASFLRGAGEQYF.

J is TRBJ2-5 and V is TRBV30; the D gene could be TRBD1 or TRBD2 (6 bases each). The end of the DNA fits TRBJ2-7 better, so the J call may be wrong. Germline loops: CDR1 GTSNPN, CDR2 SVGIG (reference sequence). This CDR3 is built from 13 residues. This CDR3 reads CAWRRGEAYEQYF. The CDR3, as DNA: TGTGCCTGGCGAAGGGGGGAGGCCTACGAGCAGTACTTC.

As to this clone: An end of the junction differs from the germline gene, which may be a read error. This rearrangement joins TRBV5-3 to TRBJ2-7; D could derive from TRBD1 or TRBD2 (5 bases each). TRBV5-3 is recorded as an ORF, its role being uncertain. This CDR3 contains 14 residues. CDR3 bases: TGTGCCAGCAGCTTGGGACGCCGATCCTACGAGCAGTACTTC. Translated: CASSLGRRSYEQYF.